What follows is one T cell receptor beta chain and its context. Its specificity is not known. This entry is derived from a study of T cell clones after liver transplantation. About the study: TCRbeta sequencing after a pre-transplant mixed lymphocyte reaction identified graft-donor-reactive clones, later tracked in post-transplant blood.

CDR3 size: 14 residues. Germline V gene sequence: CDR1 MNHEY, CDR2 SMNVEV (reference sequence). With V trimmed by 8 bases and J by 5 bases, 12 bases remained unmatched. Sequencing was performed with immunoSEQ multiplex PCR; in TCRdb, only in-frame clones are kept and a portion is missing. The table records 15,000 or so clones, around 90% of them present only once. General study findings and limits: The donor-reactive repertoire was only partly measurable in two subjects, lacking donor cells.

This receptor was identified in a human donor who received a liver transplant. Sequences were derived from CD8+ T cells from blood, sampled before liver transplant. The chain joins TRBV27 to TRBJ2-7, with 7 bases matching TRBD1. Here the CDR3 reads CASGEGGPWDEQYF. CDR3 nucleotides: TGTGCCAGCGGAGAAGGGGGCCCCTGGGACGAGCAGTACTTC.